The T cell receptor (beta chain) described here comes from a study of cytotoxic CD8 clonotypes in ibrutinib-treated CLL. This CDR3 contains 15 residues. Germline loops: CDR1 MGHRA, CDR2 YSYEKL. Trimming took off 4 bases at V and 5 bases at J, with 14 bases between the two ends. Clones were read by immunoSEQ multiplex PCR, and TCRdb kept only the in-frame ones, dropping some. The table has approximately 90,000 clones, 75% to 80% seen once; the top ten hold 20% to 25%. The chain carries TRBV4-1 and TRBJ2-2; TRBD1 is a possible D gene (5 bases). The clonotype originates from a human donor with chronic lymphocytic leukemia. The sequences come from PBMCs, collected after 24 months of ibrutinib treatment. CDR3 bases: TGCGCCAGCAGCCGAGGAAGGGGCGGAACCGGGGAGCTGTTTTTT. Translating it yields CASSRGRGGTGELFF.